This TCR beta chain was identified in a study of cytomegalovirus exposure and HLA in healthy donors. The study, taken as a whole, reports: Follow-up analysis later connected one missense variant in DCLRE1C with trimming of TCR beta V- and J-genes.

Germline V lookup: CDR1 MNHEY, CDR2 SMNVEV (reference sequence). The ends were cut back, 5 bases at V and 11 bases at J, with 18 bases in the middle. The CDR3 totals 13 residues. The PCR employed 60 Vbeta primers together with 13 Jbeta primers. The repertoire was sequenced with immunoSEQ multiplex PCR; TCRdb's copy has only in-frame clones and lacks some. Of 130,000 or so clones listed, around 66% are singletons. Details on this clone: The antigen is undetermined.

V gene TRBV27 combines with J gene TRBJ1-1; TRBD1 is a possible D gene (6 bases). The sample was PBMCs. This TCR derives from a man aged 18 to 35 in good health and CMV-seronegative. For the CDR3, the DNA is TGTGCCAGCAGTGCCAGGGGTGGGACGGGGGCTTTCTTT. The encoded protein is CASSARGGTGAFF.